The 11 T cell receptor beta chains in this list originate from one sample, sequenced in a study of OX40 agonist ivuxolimab in advanced cancers. The assay was immunoSEQ multiplex PCR, and TCRdb's table has in-frame clones only and misses some. The profile shows over 85,000 clones, about 79% of them singletons. The source was CD4+ or CD8+ T cells sorted from blood, collected in a trial of the OX40 agonist ivuxolimab. The receptor set was obtained from an adult with an advanced solid tumor such as melanoma, head and neck, liver or kidney cancer.

This clone was picked up one time. The V and J genes are TRBV28 and TRBJ2-2, with 12 bases that match TRBD2. CDR3 length: 18 amino acids. J gave up 0 bases and V 6 bases, and 8 bases lay outside the gene matches. The germline CDR1 and CDR2 sequences are MDHEN and SYDVKM. CDR3 coding DNA: TGTGCCAGCAGCCGCGGACTAGCGGGGATCGCGAACACCGGGGAGCTGTTTTTT. Its protein is CASSRGLAGIANTGELFF.

The V and J genes are TRBV5-1 and TRBJ1-6; the D gene is possibly TRBD1 (6 bases). The V gene lost 7 bases and the J gene lost 5 bases, with 10 bases spanning the gap. There are 13 residues in the CDR3. Per germline, CDR1 SGHRS and CDR2 YFSETQ. The CDR3 DNA reads as TGCGCCAGCGGAGGACAGCATAATTCACCCCTCCACTTT. Its protein is CASGGQHNSPLHF.

The J gene is TRBJ2-2, the V gene TRBV27; tentative D call: TRBD2 (6 bases). Trimming took off 6 bases at V and 5 bases at J, with 22 bases between the two ends. Germline CDR1 reads MNHEY; CDR2 reads SMNVEV (reference sequence). The CDR3 length is 17 residues. CDR3 bases: TGTGCCAGCAGCCGGAACCGGGGACCTAGCGATACCGGGGAGCTGTTTTTT. It codes for CASSRNRGPSDTGELFF.

The chain employs TRBV7-9 and TRBJ2-1, with unresolved D. The germline CDR1 and CDR2 sequences are SEHNR and FQNEAQ (reference sequence). This CDR3 has 8 residues. V was clipped by 11 bases and J by 8 bases, with 4 bases between them. CDR3: CAPDEQFF. CDR3 coding DNA: TGTGCCCCCGATGAGCAGTTCTTC.

This clone has only a few counts. The CDR3 reads CASSYYQSGYGYTF. The CDR3 coding sequence is TGTGCCAGCAGTTACTACCAGTCAGGATATGGCTACACCTTC. This chain joins TRBV6-6 and TRBJ1-2; no clear D gene. The length of the CDR3 is 14 residues. The V gene lost 1 base and the J gene lost 5 bases, with 11 bases spanning the gap. Per germline, CDR1 MNHNY and CDR2 SVGAGI (reference sequence).

This sequence joins TRBV7-6 and TRBJ2-1; TRBD2 matches 9 bases. V gave up 1 base and J gave up 9 bases; unmatched junction bases: 7. The CDR3 is 15 residues long. Germline lookup yields CDR1 SGHVS and CDR2 FNYEAQ. The CDR3 is CASSLEGAGGSEQFF. As DNA, the CDR3 is TGTGCCAGCAGCTTAGAGGGAGCGGGAGGTAGTGAGCAGTTCTTC.

This chain connects TRBV4-2 to TRBJ1-6, with D possibly TRBD1 on 5 matching bases. The V gene's germline CDR1 is LGHNA and CDR2 YNFKEQ. The CDR3 totals 16 residues. V lost 6 bases to trimming and J lost 0 bases, with 12 bases between them. CDR3 sequence (DNA): TGTGCCAGCAGACAGGATCGGAGCTCCTATAATTCACCCCTCCACTTT. Amino acids: CASRQDRSSYNSPLHF.

V is TRBV6-1 and J is TRBJ1-1; perhaps TRBD1 as D (6 bases). The CDR3 sequence is 14 residues long. CDR1 and CDR2 (germline): MNHNS, SASEGT. V lost 2 bases and J 5 bases, leaving 12 bases between the germline ends. The CDR3 is CASSEIRGGTEAFF. CDR3 nucleotide sequence: TGTGCCAGCAGTGAAATCAGGGGAGGAACTGAAGCTTTCTTT.

This clone was seen only once. The chain recombines TRBV6-6 with TRBJ2-1; 16 nucleotides match TRBD2. After removal of 2 bases from V and 8 bases from J, the junction contained 3 bases not matched to a gene. The CDR3 has 16 residues. The V gene's germline CDR1 is MNHNY and CDR2 SVGAGI (reference sequence). The CDR3 bases are TGTGCCAGCAGTTACCAGGGACTAGCGGGAGGGCATGAGCAGTTCTTC. Protein: CASSYQGLAGGHEQFF.

For this clone: Distinct nucleotide sequences in the sample also encode this CDR3. This chain uses TRBV18 with TRBJ2-7, with TRBD2 identical over 7 bases. From germline, CDR1 is KGHSH and CDR2 LQKENI. V lost 2 bases, J lost 0 bases, and 1 base stayed unmatched. CDR3 length: 14 residues. Here the CDR3 reads CASSPGGGSYEQYF. CDR3 sequence (DNA): TGTGCCAGCTCACCAGGGGGGGGCTCCTACGAGCAGTACTTC.

This clone was observed a single time. The chain has TRBV6-6 and TRBJ2-7; 8 bases line up with TRBD1. The CDR3 sequence is 13 residues long. Unmatched junction bases numbered 3, after V lost 2 bases and J lost 6 bases. Looked up from germline, CDR1 is MNHNY and CDR2 is SVGAGI (reference sequence). The CDR3 bases are TGTGCCAGCAGTTACCCGGACAGGGCCGAGCAGTACTTC. Its protein is CASSYPDRAEQYF.